This T cell receptor beta chain is drawn from a study of cytotoxic CD8 clonotypes in ibrutinib-treated CLL. The germline gives CDR1 MDHEN, CDR2 SYDVKM. CDR3 length equals 16 residues. V trimming: 6 bases; J trimming: 2 bases; junction bases outside the gene matches: 11. In its sample, this clone was seen a few times. Sequencing used immunoSEQ multiplex PCR; TCRdb keeps in-frame clones, though not all of them. The sample includes 150,000 to 250,000 clones, roughly 72% of them seen just once. The source of this sequence is a human donor with chronic lymphocytic leukemia. The genes are TRBV28 and TRBJ2-3, with 7 bases aligning to TRBD2. Sequencing used PBMCs, obtained after 24 months of ibrutinib treatment. CDR3 DNA: TGTGCCAGCAGATGGGATCTAGCGGCCGACACAGATACGCAGTATTTT. Its protein product is CASRWDLAADTDTQYF. Full variable domain (rest looked up from reference TRBV28 and TRBJ2-3): DVKVTQSSRYLVKRTGEKVFLECVQDMDHENMFWYRQDPGLGLRLIYFSYDVKMKEKGDIPEGYSVSREKKERFSLILESASTNQTSMYLCASRWDLAADTDTQYFGPGTRLTVL.